This record covers a single T cell receptor beta chain. Its cognate antigen has yet to be identified. Base qualities are not recorded, but no much larger clone differs from it by a single base. A single peripheral blood draw of about 120 mL on average was collected from each donor into heparinised tubes. A BD FACSAria II and a panel including CD45RO, CCR7, CD25, CD127, CD95 and CD27 were used to sort naive, central memory, regulatory and stem cell-like memory CD4+ T cells. Purity was above 95% for every sorted population. PBMCs were isolated right away by Lymphoprep density gradient centrifugation and were stained directly, without culture. Samples were stained and sorted in pairs, with one healthy donor and one patient per experiment, so that batch effects were minimized. The data belong to a study of beta chain features in type 1 diabetes (dated by TCRdb to the late 2010s). Notes on the research overall: Mean age, gender distribution, total cell number and subset yield did not differ between patients and healthy donors. Naive and central memory subsets were obtained from all 30 or so donors, but regulatory and stem cell-like memory subsets were isolated from only 8 patients and 8 healthy donors. Across all samples, fewer than 110,000,000 sorted cells were examined, and cell number per subset correlated strongly with RNA yield. The study compared TCRB repertoires of sorted circulating CD4+ T cell subsets between recently diagnosed type 1 diabetes patients and matched healthy donors. Paper-wide results and their limitations: Because cDNA was sequenced instead of genomic DNA, activated cells with high expression could be over-represented, although the groups did not differ in activation or CD3 levels. Shorter templates might be favored by PCR, yet because patient and control samples were amplified and corrected together, any such skew would affect both groups equally. At VDJ recombination sites, patients with type 1 diabetes made fewer insertions and deleted more nucleotides, a pattern implying thymic rearrangement abnormalities. Naive, central memory and regulatory TCRB repertoires appeared to be more similar among patients than among healthy donors. HLA sub-analyses involved small numbers of individuals, so any influence of HLA type on TCRB rearrangement remained unresolved. A moderate but significant shortening of TCRB CDR3 length was observed in type 1 diabetes patients in all four CD4+ subsets.

There are 16 amino acids in the CDR3, from cysteine to phenylalanine inclusive. Only the CDR3 part of the read is kept: 48 bases, read in frame from the first base. V is reduced by 5 bases and J by 2 bases, leaving a spacing of 16 bases between them. CDR1 and CDR2, per the germline V gene (reference sequence), are LNHDA and SQIVND. The entire isolated RNA was reverse transcribed using the High Capacity cDNA Reverse Transcription Kit, and thus expressed TCRB transcripts were sequenced. Deep immunoSEQ sequencing was applied to naive, central memory and regulatory T cell samples, giving an average of about 3.6 million total reads per sample. Sorted cells were lysed in RLT buffer and RNA was extracted with DNase-treated RNeasy Micro or Mini kits, depending on cell number. To prevent cross-contamination, every cell subset was processed on its own, while patient and healthy donor samples were processed together. Using the immunoSEQ multiplex PCR, TCRB sequences were amplified from cDNA into 87-bp fragments spanning the CDR3 region. Sequencing of the amplicons was done on the Illumina HiSeq platform. The authors' pipeline ran thus. Synthetic template baselines were used to correct PCR bias computationally, reads within Hamming distance 2 were collapsed together, and singletons that could not be merged were discarded. Reads were aligned against IMGT so that V, D and J genes, CDR3 length and insertions or deletions at six rearrangement sites could be assigned. Within each subset, clonotype counts were normalized to sorted cell number, and only after that were true diversity and Gini coefficients computed with the tcR R package. Repertoire sharing was quantified using the overlap coefficient calculated on TCRB nucleotide sequences. Out-of-frame TCRB sequences from naive cells were analyzed as a proxy for the pre-selection repertoire. The source is immuneACCESS, and TCRdb retained only in-frame sequences with V and J called. Part of the clones is not carried over; for the studies checked, unresolved V genes explain less than half of this, and the remainder is unexplained. D and trimming were read from the DNA, whereas the V and J calls and clone size are those reported in that table. The sample table shows roughly 380,000 clones, and about 20% are seen once. Of the sample, 0.044% is held by the ten largest clones.

The sequenced sample was naive CD4+ T cells from blood. Sample cell subset or site, as interpreted from the label and publication: true naive CD4+ T cells. The source of this sequence is a woman between 18 and 29 years old in good health. The chain links TRBV19 with TRBJ2-1; the D gene is possibly TRBD1, with 5 bases matching. This receptor has the CDR3 CASSATRQPAYNEQFF. The DNA reads as follows: TGTGCCAGTAGTGCAACTCGACAGCCTGCCTACAATGAGCAGTTCTTC. The reference TRBV19 and TRBJ2-1 proteins fill in what lies around the CDR3, so the full variable domain reads DGGITQSPKYLFRKEGQNVTLSCEQNLNHDAMYWYRQDPGQGLRLIYYSQIVNDFQKGDIAEGYSVSREKKESFPLTVTSAQKNPTAFYLCASSATRQPAYNEQFFGPGTRLTVL.